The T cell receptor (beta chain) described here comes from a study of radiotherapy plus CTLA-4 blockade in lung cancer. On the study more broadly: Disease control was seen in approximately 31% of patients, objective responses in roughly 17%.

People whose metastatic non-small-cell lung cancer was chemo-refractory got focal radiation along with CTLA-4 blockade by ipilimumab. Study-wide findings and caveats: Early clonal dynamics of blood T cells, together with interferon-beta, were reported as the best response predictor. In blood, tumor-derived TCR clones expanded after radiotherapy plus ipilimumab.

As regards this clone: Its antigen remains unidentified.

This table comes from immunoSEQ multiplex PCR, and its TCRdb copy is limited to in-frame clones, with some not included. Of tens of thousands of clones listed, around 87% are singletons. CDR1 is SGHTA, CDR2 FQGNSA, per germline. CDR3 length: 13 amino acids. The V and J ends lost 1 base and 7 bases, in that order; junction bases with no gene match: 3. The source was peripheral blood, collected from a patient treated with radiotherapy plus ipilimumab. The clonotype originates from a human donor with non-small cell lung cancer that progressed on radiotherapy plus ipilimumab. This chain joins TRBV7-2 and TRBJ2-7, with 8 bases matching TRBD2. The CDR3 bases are TGTGCCAGCAGCTTAGGACTAGCGCGAGAGCAGTACTTC. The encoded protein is CASSLGLAREQYF.